This T cell receptor (beta chain) was profiled in a study of metastatic and nonmetastatic thyroid tumors. Authors' methods: In papillary thyroid cancer, a distant-metastasis classifier was built using CDR3 differences across clinicopathological groups. Using MiXCR, TCRdb reanalyzed the PCR reads. The V and J calls reflect TCRdb's pipeline rather than the authors' work. The sample lists more than 35,000 clones, about a sixth occurring once. This clone was recorded at least ten times. The V gene lost 0 bases and the J gene lost 5 bases, with 13 bases spanning the gap. The germline V gene encodes CDR1 MNHEY and CDR2 SVGEGT. There are 15 residues in the CDR3. All patients were untreated before thyroid surgery.

The TCR sequence derives from a male donor with papillary thyroid cancer or a benign thyroid nodule (not recorded which). Some clones in this sample may be carry-over from other donors' samples. The chain carries TRBV6-2 or TRBV6-3 and TRBJ2-5; the D is unclear. The specimen sequenced was blood. The CDR3 loop is CASSYSTPEGETQYF. CDR3 in DNA: TGTGCCAGCAGTTACTCCACGCCCGAAGGGGAGACCCAGTACTTC.